Below, 29 T cell receptor beta chains from the same sample are listed, as sequenced in a study of T cell responses to AZD1222 COVID-19 vaccine. Assay: immunoSEQ multiplex PCR; the TCRdb copy retains only in-frame clones and omits some. This sample has approximately 170,000 clones, with 90% to 95% found just once. The sample was peripheral blood, taken 28 days after the second AZD1222 dose. The receptors were sampled from an adult who received the AZD1222 COVID-19 vaccine.

In its sample, this clone was seen once. The genes are TRBV3-1 (or the pseudogene TRBV3-2) and TRBJ1-2; D might be TRBD1 (5 bases). With 4 bases removed from V and 4 bases from J, the gap between germline ends came to 13 bases. This CDR3 region has 14 residues. From germline, CDR1 is LGHDT and CDR2 YNNKEL (reference sequence). CDR3 region: CASSPDPGGYGYTF. CDR3 DNA: TGTGCCAGCAGCCCCGACCCGGGGGGCTATGGCTACACCTTC.

The genes are TRBV15 and TRBJ2-3; 10 bases line up with TRBD1. V trimming: 2 bases; J trimming: 3 bases; junction bases outside the gene matches: 8. CDR1 is LNHNV, CDR2 YYDKDF, per germline (reference sequence). The CDR3 extends over 17 amino acids. The CDR3 sequence: CATSRTTGQGRTDTQYF. The CDR3 DNA reads TGTGCCACCAGCAGAACCACGGGACAGGGGCGGACAGATACGCAGTATTTT.

V usage is TRBV27 and J usage is TRBJ1-4; D possibly corresponds to TRBD1 (5 bases). The CDR3 contains 13 residues. In germline, CDR1 is MNHEY, CDR2 SMNVEV (reference sequence). The ends were cut back, 6 bases at V and 4 bases at J, with 9 bases in the middle. The CDR3 loop reads CASSGHVNEKLFF. The CDR3 region has the DNA TGTGCCAGCAGCGGACACGTTAATGAAAAACTGTTTTTT.

The chain carries TRBV2 and TRBJ1-2; D is perhaps TRBD1 (5 bases). Trimming left V 6 bases short and J 4 bases short, with 15 bases between. CDR1 and CDR2 from the germline V gene are SNHLY and FYNNEI. There are 14 residues in the CDR3. The CDR3 region is CASSYSRDSYGYTF. The CDR3 bases are TGTGCCAGCAGCTACAGCCGGGACTCCTATGGCTACACCTTC.

V and J are TRBV12-3 or TRBV12-4 and TRBJ1-6; D is perhaps TRBD1 (6 bases). This CDR3 spans 13 amino acids. Trimming stripped 7 bases from V and 7 bases from J, with 11 bases between. The CDR3 region has the DNA TGTGCCAGCACCCGACAGGTCAATTCACCCCTCCACTTT. Residues: CASTRQVNSPLHF.

The CDR3 loop is CASSPVGTDYEQYF. CDR3 DNA: TGTGCCAGCAGCCCCGTCGGGACAGACTACGAGCAGTACTTC. This chain links TRBV7-9 with TRBJ2-7; 7 nucleotides agree with TRBD1. J gave up 3 bases and V 5 bases, and 7 bases lay outside the gene matches. This CDR3 has 14 residues. Germline V gene sequence: CDR1 SEHNR, CDR2 FQNEAQ (reference sequence).

The chain couples TRBV6-6 to TRBJ1-5; 7 nucleotides match TRBD1. Trimming at V came to 8 bases and at J to 6 bases, leaving 7 bases not matched to a gene. The CDR3 is 13 amino acids. Germline loops: CDR1 MNHNY, CDR2 SVGAGI (reference sequence). CDR3 region: CASSRDSRQPQHF. In DNA, the CDR3 is TGTGCCAGCTCCAGGGACAGCCGTCAGCCCCAGCATTTT.

J is TRBJ2-7 and V is TRBV5-1, with D possibly being TRBD1 (7 bases). Trimming took off 3 bases at V and 0 bases at J, with 13 bases between the two ends. Germline-derived CDR1 and CDR2 are SGHRS and YFSETQ. This CDR3 spans 15 amino acids. CDR3 in amino acids: CASSSNRGGSYEQYF. For the CDR3, the DNA is TGCGCCAGCAGCTCTAACAGGGGAGGCTCCTACGAGCAGTACTTC. Combining the CDR3 with reference TRBV5-1 and TRBJ2-7 gives the whole variable domain KAGVTQTPRYLIKTRGQQVTLSCSPISGHRSVSWYQQTPGQGLQFLFEYFSETQRNKGNFPGRFSGRQFSNSRSEMNVSTLELGDSALYLCASSSNRGGSYEQYFGPGTRLTVT.

The V call is TRBV20-1, the J call TRBJ1-1; D remains unclear. The CDR3 covers 13 residues. The V and J ends lost 3 bases and 1 base respectively, with 9 bases between them. Germline lookup yields CDR1 DFQATT and CDR2 SNEGSKA (reference sequence). CDR3 coding DNA: TGCAGTGCTAGTACGATATCGAACACTGAAGCTTTCTTT. Translating it yields CSASTISNTEAFF.

The chain's CDR3 is CASRLAAEAFF. The CDR3 nucleotides read TGTGCCAGCAGGCTTGCTGCGGAGGCTTTCTTT. The J gene is TRBJ1-1, the V gene TRBV6-5; D is uncertain. The germline V gene encodes CDR1 MNHEY and CDR2 SVGAGI. Trimming removed 6 bases from V and 11 bases from J, with 13 bases in between. CDR3 length: 11 residues.

Here the CDR3 reads CASSLVRQGGTEAFF. The CDR3 DNA sequence: TGCGCCAGCAGCTTAGTTAGACAGGGGGGCACTGAAGCTTTCTTT. V is TRBV5-1 and J is TRBJ1-1; 9 positions match TRBD1. Germline trimming cut 2 bases from V and 4 bases from J; bases unmatched to any gene: 6. The germline gives CDR1 SGHRS, CDR2 YFSETQ. CDR3 length equals 15 residues.

This rearrangement joins TRBV15 to TRBJ2-5; 8 bases map to TRBD1. After removal of 1 base from V and 6 bases from J, the junction contained 10 bases not matched to a gene. CDR1 is LNHNV and CDR2 is YYDKDF in the germline V gene (reference sequence). The CDR3 loop spans 16 amino acids. The CDR3 nucleotides are TGTGCCACCAGCAGAGGACGAACAGGACAGGGACAGACCCAGTACTTC. Protein sequence: CATSRGRTGQGQTQYF.

The CDR3 region is CASSPIGATEAFF. The DNA of the CDR3 is TGTGCCAGCTCACCAATAGGGGCCACTGAAGCTTTCTTT. The chain is built from TRBV18 and TRBJ1-1; D may be TRBD1 (5 bases). V lost 2 bases, J lost 4 bases, and 8 bases lay in between. The CDR3 runs 13 residues. Germline loops: CDR1 KGHSH, CDR2 LQKENI.

V usage is TRBV24-1 and J usage is TRBJ1-5; 7 positions agree with TRBD1. Germline V gene sequence: CDR1 KGHDR, CDR2 SFDVKD. V trimming: 3 bases; J trimming: 4 bases; junction bases outside the gene matches: 8. The CDR3 length is 16 residues. The CDR3 DNA is TGTGCCACCAGTGATCGGGACAGTCATTTGAATCAGCCCCAGCATTTT. Translating gives CATSDRDSHLNQPQHF.

The V call is TRBV5-4, the J call TRBJ1-1; D perhaps matches TRBD1 (6 bases). Germline-derived CDR1 and CDR2 are SGHNT and YYREEE (reference sequence). V was cut by 4 bases and J by 0 bases, with 13 bases left in between. This CDR3 is built from 15 residues. Written as DNA, the CDR3 is TGTGCCAGCAGCCGCGGGACAACGATGAACACTGAAGCTTTCTTT. It codes for CASSRGTTMNTEAFF.

The chain links TRBV7-9 to TRBJ1-1, with D possibly TRBD1 on 5 matching bases. Trimming took off 1 base at V and 1 base at J, with 22 bases between the two ends. This CDR3 has 19 amino acids. Germline values: CDR1 SEHNR, CDR2 FQNEAQ (reference sequence). Here the CDR3 reads CASSLEPPGREMGNTEAFF. CDR3 coding DNA: TGTGCCAGCAGCTTAGAGCCTCCGGGGCGTGAAATGGGGAACACTGAAGCTTTCTTT.

This clone appeared a single time. The V and J genes are TRBV18 and TRBJ2-7; 7 bases match TRBD1. With 4 bases clipped from V and 2 bases from J, the junction kept 2 bases outside the gene matches. Germline V gives CDR1 KGHSH, CDR2 LQKENI. The CDR3 contains 13 residues. The CDR3 here is CASSRQGPYEQYF. The CDR3 nucleotides are TGTGCCAGCTCACGACAGGGCCCCTACGAGCAGTACTTC. Full variable domain (remainder filled in from reference TRBV18 and TRBJ2-7): NAGVMQNPRHLVRRRGQEARLRCSPMKGHSHVYWYRQLPEEGLKFMVYLQKENIIDESGMPKERFSAEFPKEGPSILRIQQVVRGDSAAYFCASSRQGPYEQYFGPGTRLTVT.

This rearrangement joins TRBV5-4 to TRBJ2-5; D possibly matches TRBD1 or TRBD2 (7 bases each). The germline V gene encodes CDR1 SGHNT and CDR2 YYREEE (reference sequence). This CDR3 region has 14 residues. The V end lost 2 bases, the J end lost 5 bases, and 13 bases lay between the germline ends. The CDR3 loop is CASSFRGGGETQYF. The CDR3 DNA sequence: TGTGCCAGCAGCTTCAGGGGGGGCGGGGAGACCCAGTACTTC.

V and J are TRBV4-1 and TRBJ1-2; 12 nucleotides align to TRBD1. Germline-derived CDR1 and CDR2 are MGHRA and YSYEKL. There are 17 residues in the CDR3. The junction had 9 bases not matched to a gene; V was cut back by 3 bases and J by 4 bases. CDR3 nucleotides: TGCGCCAGCAGCCAGCCGGATGGGACAGGGGGCGCCTATGGCTACACCTTC. This codes for CASSQPDGTGGAYGYTF.

V usage is TRBV11-2 and J usage is TRBJ2-7; 7 positions agree with TRBD2. Trimming at V came to 5 bases and at J to 3 bases, leaving 7 bases not matched to a gene. The length of the CDR3 is 14 residues. CDR1 and CDR2 (germline): SGHAT, FQNNGV. The CDR3 sequence is CASSVLGGGYEQYF. The CDR3 DNA reads TGTGCCAGCAGCGTCTTGGGGGGGGGCTACGAGCAGTACTTC.

Only one count was recorded for this clone. DNA of the CDR3: TGTGCCAGCAGGGACAGGGTTGGAACTGAAGCTTTCTTT. It encodes CASRDRVGTEAFF. The chain recombines TRBV6-1 with TRBJ1-1; 8 positions agree with TRBD1. The V gene end was trimmed by 6 bases and the J gene end by 5 bases; junction bases not matched to a gene: 5. The CDR3 extends over 13 amino acids. In germline, CDR1 is MNHNS, CDR2 SASEGT.

V gene TRBV7-3 combines with J gene TRBJ2-1; no clear D. The germline V gene has CDR1 SGHTA and CDR2 FQGTGA. V was pared by 2 bases and J by 7 bases, with 9 bases between. The CDR3 contains 13 residues. CDR3 in amino acids: CASSLLALNEQFF. Written as DNA, the CDR3 is TGTGCCAGCAGCTTATTAGCTCTGAATGAGCAGTTCTTC.

CDR3 protein: CASSLGGANSPLHF. As DNA, the CDR3 is TGTGCCAGCAGTTTAGGCGGAGCTAATTCACCCCTCCACTTT. The rearrangement links TRBV27 to TRBJ1-6; D is uncertain. The length of the CDR3 is 14 residues. Trimming removed 2 bases from V and 6 bases from J, with 8 bases in between. Germline V lookup: CDR1 MNHEY, CDR2 SMNVEV (reference sequence).

The rearrangement uses TRBV6-1 and TRBJ1-6; D unresolved. V was trimmed by 2 bases and J by 9 bases, leaving 11 bases between them. This CDR3 has 14 residues. Germline V gives CDR1 MNHNS, CDR2 SASEGT. Here the CDR3 reads CASSEQTGPSPLHF. The CDR3, as DNA: TGTGCCAGCAGTGAACAAACGGGCCCTTCACCCCTCCACTTT.

About this clone itself: Different DNA sequences within this sample yield the same CDR3. The chain has TRBV5-6 and TRBJ1-4; no firm D call. V lost 2 bases to trimming and J lost 0 bases, with 5 bases between them. Germline-derived CDR1 and CDR2 are SGHDT and YYEEEE. The CDR3 sequence is 14 residues long. The DNA of the CDR3 is TGTGCCAGCAGCTTACTAGCAACTAATGAAAAACTGTTTTTT. Translating gives CASSLLATNEKLFF.

The rearrangement links TRBV5-1 to TRBJ1-2; 7 positions agree with TRBD1. Germline V gene sequence: CDR1 SGHRS, CDR2 YFSETQ. The V segment lost 4 bases and the J segment 1 base; nucleotides outside the gene matches: 7. The CDR3 is 15 amino acids. The CDR3 region has the DNA TGCGCCAGCAGCCGGACAACAGGGGATAACTATGGCTACACCTTC. Residues: CASSRTTGDNYGYTF.

V usage is TRBV27 and J usage is TRBJ1-5; D is unclear. This CDR3 comprises 18 residues. V was trimmed by 6 bases and J by 0 bases, leaving 21 bases between them. Germline loops: CDR1 MNHEY, CDR2 SMNVEV (reference sequence). CDR3 residues: CASSLFGPHLYSNQPQHF. The DNA for the CDR3 is TGTGCCAGCAGCCTATTCGGACCCCACCTGTATAGCAATCAGCCCCAGCATTTT.

This chain links TRBV6-5 with TRBJ1-2, with 7 bases matching TRBD1. In germline, CDR1 is MNHEY, CDR2 SVGAGI. V trimming: 5 bases; J trimming: 8 bases; junction bases outside the gene matches: 5. The CDR3 extends over 12 amino acids. For the CDR3, the DNA is TGTGCCAGCAGTAGACAGGGTAGCGGCTACACCTTC. It yields the protein CASSRQGSGYTF.

With respect to this clone: The sample holds other DNA sequences that translate to the same CDR3. The J gene is TRBJ2-1, the V gene TRBV4-1, with D unclear. The ends were cut back, 0 bases at V and 7 bases at J, with 7 bases in the middle. CDR3 length: 13 amino acids. Germline CDR1 and CDR2: MGHRA and YSYEKL. CDR3 region: CASSQDGRNEQFF. In DNA form, the CDR3 reads TGCGCCAGCAGCCAAGACGGTCGGAATGAGCAGTTCTTC.